This note documents a single T cell receptor beta chain sequence. This CDR3 contains 16 residues. V was shortened by 2 bases and J by 2 bases, with 15 bases between the two germline ends. Germline loops: CDR1 SEHNR, CDR2 FQNEAQ (reference sequence). Methods used by the authors: Estimation of nucleated cell counts relied on the amplification of reference gene primers. Assay used: immunoSEQ multiplex PCR; TCRdb lists only in-frame clones, some missing. V and J calls and clone size are those listed in that table; D and trimming were worked out from the DNA. The table has over 250,000 clones, 70% to 90% seen once. This sample stems from a study of blood T cell repertoires in COVID-19. About the study: Samples representing acute and convalescent COVID-19 were sourced from the United States, Italy and Spain. Sources were T cells, B-cell-depleted T cells, or PBMCs; the material itself was cDNA or gDNA.

Source material: peripheral blood. The source is a man in his forties or fifties with active or convalescent COVID-19. The chain employs TRBV7-9 and TRBJ2-5; D gene unclear. Written as DNA, the CDR3 is TGTGCCAGCAGCTTATCTAGGCTCCGGGTACAAGAGACCCAGTACTTC. The encoded protein is CASSLSRLRVQETQYF.